The next 7 T cell receptor beta chains were all read from a single sample in a study of cytomegalovirus exposure and HLA in healthy donors. PCR was performed using 60 Vbeta and 13 Jbeta primers. Measured with immunoSEQ multiplex PCR; TCRdb has only the in-frame clones, and not every one. There are about 140,000 clones in the sample; 70% to 85% occur only once, and approximately 2.4% lies in the top ten. What was sequenced was PBMCs. The receptors originated from a male donor in good health and CMV-seronegative.

The chain uses TRBV7-3 and TRBJ2-3; unclear D gene. CDR3 length: 13 residues. Germline-derived CDR1 and CDR2 are SGHTA and FQGTGA. The germline V and J ends were trimmed by 3 bases and 1 base, with 5 bases remaining between them. CDR3: CASSFSGTDTQYF. CDR3 nucleotide sequence: TGTGCCAGCAGCTTTTCGGGCACAGATACGCAGTATTTT.

The rearrangement uses TRBV6-5 and TRBJ2-2, with D uncertain. The CDR3 is made up of 15 amino acids. Per the germline V gene, CDR1 is MNHEY and CDR2 is SVGAGI. The V gene lost 0 bases and the J gene lost 1 base, with 6 bases spanning the gap. This chain's CDR3 is CASSYSSENTGELFF. CDR3 sequence (DNA): TGTGCCAGCAGTTACTCAAGCGAGAACACCGGGGAGCTGTTTTTT.

The chain has TRBV29-1 and TRBJ1-3; D possibly corresponds to TRBD1 (6 bases). The CDR3 is made up of 14 amino acids. Germline V gene sequence: CDR1 SQVTM, CDR2 ANQGSEA. The ends were cut back, 3 bases at V and 0 bases at J, with 9 bases in the middle. CDR3 amino acids: CSVDTGSSGNTIYF. The CDR3 DNA is TGCAGCGTTGATACAGGGAGCTCTGGAAACACCATATATTTT. Together with reference TRBV29-1 and TRBJ1-3, the CDR3 gives the full variable domain: SAVISQKPSRDICQRGTSLTIQCQVDSQVTMMFWYRQQPGQSLTLIATANQGSEATYESGFVIDKFPISRPNLTFSTLTVSNMSPEDSSIYLCSVDTGSSGNTIYFGEGSWLTVV.

The chain combines TRBV12-2 with TRBJ2-7; TRBD2, as called in the table, went unchecked against the DNA. TRBV12-2 has pseudogene status. The CDR3 consists of 14 residues. The DNA of the CDR3 is TGTGCAAGTCGCCCAACTAGCGGGAGATACGAGCAGTACTTC. Translated: CASRPTSGRYEQYF.

This sequence joins TRBV28 and TRBJ2-7; 9 bases agree with TRBD1. V lost 3 bases to trimming and J lost 2 bases; unmatched junction nucleotides: 8. The CDR3 runs to 16 residues. Germline CDR1 is MDHEN and CDR2 is SYDVKM. CDR3 nucleotide sequence: TGTGCCAGCAGTTTTCACCGGGACAGGGATCCCTACGAGCAGTACTTC. Translated: CASSFHRDRDPYEQYF.

The V call is TRBV7-3, the J call TRBJ2-7, with D possibly being TRBD2 (6 bases). V was pared by 5 bases and J by 5 bases, with 22 bases between. Per the germline V gene, CDR1 is SGHTA and CDR2 is FQGTGA. The CDR3 sequence is 16 residues long. The CDR3 DNA reads TGTGCCAGCAGCCCCATCGGGGGAGGTCGAAGGGACGAGCAGTACTTC. It specifies CASSPIGGGRRDEQYF.

This sequence joins TRBV5-1 and TRBJ2-1; no reliable D call. Germline CDR1 reads SGHRS; CDR2 reads YFSETQ. This CDR3 contains 12 residues. The ends were cut back, 5 bases at V and 8 bases at J, with 11 bases in the middle. CDR3 sequence (DNA): TGCGCCAGCAGACCGGTCCGCGATGAGCAGTTCTTC. Its protein is CASRPVRDEQFF.